The 3 T cell receptor beta chains in this list originate from one sample, sequenced in a study of CD8+CD57+ T cells in acquired aplastic anemia. Before being chosen for sequencing, patients had shown CD8+CD57+ cell expansion by flow cytometry. Genomic DNA provided the template from which TCR beta VDJ and CDR3 profiles were obtained. TCRdb reanalysed the reads using MiXCR and keeps one entry per CDR3 protein. Of roughly 290,000 distinct CDR3 sequences in the sample, approximately 60% were seen once. The sequenced sample was sorted CD4+, CD8+, or CD8+CD57+ T cells (not recorded which) from PBMCs. These receptors were collected from a human donor with aplastic anemia.

The chain employs TRBV7-9 and TRBJ2-7; no reliable D call. CDR3 length: 13 residues. With 5 bases removed from V and 6 bases from J, the gap between germline ends came to 14 bases. CDR1 is SEHNR and CDR2 is FQNEAQ in the germline V gene (reference sequence). CDR3 DNA: TGTGCCAGCAGCCCCCCGTTCCTCCTCGAGCAGTACTTC. Translation: CASSPPFLLEQYF.

About this clonotype: The CDR3 does not end in the conserved phenylalanine or tryptophan, so this is likely a read error. It is unclear where the CDR3 begins or ends on the DNA, so no DNA is shown, and the CDR3 is as TCRdb lists it. The chain couples TRBV9 to TRBJ2-7; no DNA check was done on the table's D call, TRBD2. Germline V gene data show CDR1 as SGDLS and CDR2 as YYNGEE. The CDR3 spans 9 amino acids, including both terminal residues. The chain's CDR3 is CASSAGWAS.

In this sample, this clonotype turned up a few times. This sequence joins TRBV10-3 and TRBJ1-1, with 7 positions matching TRBD1. The CDR3 covers 14 residues. The germline V gene encodes CDR1 ENHRY and CDR2 SYGVKD. V dropped 5 bases and J dropped 1; count of bases not matched to a gene: 4. The CDR3 sequence is CAISSTGSNTEAFF. DNA of the CDR3: TGTGCCATCAGTTCGACAGGGTCGAACACTGAAGCTTTCTTT.